The sequence of this TCR beta chain was determined in a study of shared T cell receptors in the human thymus. The trim removed 5 bases at V and 3 bases at J, leaving 8 bases unmatched. The CDR3 totals 17 residues. Germline V gene sequence: CDR1 SGHRS, CDR2 YFSETQ. The protocol was immunoSEQ multiplex PCR, while the TCRdb copy is restricted to in-frame clones and leaves out a portion. The data contain approximately 400,000 clones, around 95% of them singletons. The rearrangement links TRBV5-1 to TRBJ2-2, with 12 bases matching TRBD2. Material for sequencing was thymocytes. The TCR comes from a human donor. CDR3 nucleotides: TGCGCCAGCAGGGGTAGACTAGCGGGAGAGGACACCGGGGAGCTGTTTTTT. Amino acid sequence: CASRGRLAGEDTGELFF.